This T cell receptor beta chain comes out of a study of blood T cell repertoires in COVID-19. Study overall: The United States, Italy and Spain supplied acute and convalescent COVID-19 samples.

Authors' analysis steps: Amplification of reference gene primers was used by the study to estimate nucleated cell counts. The method was immunoSEQ multiplex PCR; TCRdb's version includes in-frame clones alone and lacks a portion of them. Clone size and the V and J calls come from that table; the DNA yielded D and trimming. The table includes about 160,000 clones, 85% to 90% detected once. This study enrolled people aged 18 to 89 from about two dozen US geographic areas. Participant-reported clinical history was the basis for cohort assignment. The sequence came from a woman aged 45-59 years who had recovered from COVID-19. Sequenced input: PBMCs or T cells enriched from blood (not recorded which).

The CDR3 spells CATSPDRGNQPQHF. The DNA for the CDR3 is TGTGCCACCAGCCCGGACAGGGGCAATCAGCCCCAGCATTTT. The chain employs TRBV15 and TRBJ1-5; 8 nucleotides match TRBD1. Germline V CDR1 and CDR2: LNHNV, YYDKDF (reference sequence). The CDR3 sequence is 14 residues long. The J segment lost 2 bases and the V segment lost 5 bases, leaving 2 bases of the junction unmatched. Drawing the rest from reference TRBV15 and TRBJ1-5, the complete variable domain is DAMVIQNPRYQVTQFGKPVTLSCSQTLNHNVMYWYQQKSSQAPKLLFHYYDKDFNNEADTPDNFQSRRPNTSFCFLDIRSPGLGDTAMYLCATSPDRGNQPQHFGDGTRLSIL.